This TCR beta chain was recovered during a study of blood T cell repertoires in COVID-19 (dated by TCRdb to about 2020). Some background on the complete study: Collaborator samples came from the United States, Italy and Spain and covered acute and convalescent phases of COVID-19. The prospective study material was composed of cDNA or gDNA derived from T cells, B-cell-depleted T cells, or PBMCs. The dataset comprised deeply sampled blood TCRbeta repertoires from subjects exposed to, actively infected with, or recovered from COVID-19. The repertoires were released in a freely available public database intended as a resource for research on the immune response to SARS-CoV-2. The samples were drawn from the first 160 participants of the ongoing ImmuneRACE study and from 950 to 1,500 subjects provided by 6 global collaborators. Sample metadata almost always included a de-identified subject ID, COVID-19 status, age in years and sex. Where available, HLA class I and class II types were taken from metadata supplied by the sample provider and were not determined by assay-based typing. Results and caveats for the whole study, not just this receptor: The quantity of clinical and demographic metadata differed by source and by participant and was supplied without curation.

The collaborating institutions used their own protocols to collect whole blood in K2EDTA tubes. For TCRbeta analysis, collaborators shipped samples in one of three forms: frozen whole blood, isolated PBMCs, or DNA extracted from either of those sample types. Reading from cysteine to phenylalanine, the CDR3 counts 15 amino acids. The only DNA kept is the CDR3, 45 bases in frame from the first base. The germline V gene encodes CDR1 LNHDA and CDR2 SQIVND (reference sequence). V is trimmed back by 5 bases and J by 4 bases, and the junction contains 3 bases that no gene match accounts for. As concerns this clone: Its recognized antigen is unknown. Base qualities are not at hand, and no much larger clone is one base apart.

TCRbeta CDR3 regions were amplified from genomic DNA by means of the immunoSEQ Assay, a bias-controlled multiplex PCR. The paper's processing steps were these. The number of nucleated cells in each sample was estimated by amplification of reference gene primers within the assay. To quantify the absolute abundance of each unique TCRbeta CDR3 rearrangement, sequence reads were collapsed and filtered. Productive Simpson clonality was computed per sample as the square root of Simpson's diversity index over productive rearrangements. Drawn from immuneACCESS, this table holds only the in-frame rearrangements with V and J called that TCRdb kept. Clones are partly lost; checked studies trace under half to an unresolved V gene and leave the rest unexplained. D and trimming come from the DNA, and the V and J calls and clone size come from that table. This sample holds 85,000 or so clones; 86% were observed only once. The ten most abundant clones make up 25% to 30% of the sample.

The TCR comes from a man between 50 and 59 years old with active or convalescent COVID-19. Input material: peripheral blood. The sequence joins TRBV19 to TRBJ2-2, with 11 bases aligning to TRBD1. In nucleotide form, the sequence is TGTGCCAGTAGTGCCGGGACAGGGGGCACCGGGGAGCTGTTTTTT. This is translated as CASSAGTGGTGELFF.